This T cell receptor (beta chain) was sequenced during a study of long-term antiretroviral therapy in people with HIV. Study-level information: The earliest specimens came about a decade ahead of the 2015 immediate-ART recommendation.

General study results and limits: Repertoire composition at all time points was dominated by clones that had expanded before ART.

HIV-positive participants were all treated in the United States. Samples were assayed with immunoSEQ v3.0 at survey level. The study targeted about 35,000-50,000 T-cell genomes per sample in sequencing. The data were produced by immunoSEQ multiplex PCR, yet TCRdb's version contains in-frame clones alone and is incomplete. The data hold roughly 45,000 clones, with 84% observed a single time. This clone was seen once. Its antigen is unidentified. The receptor was isolated from a woman aged 18-29 years with HIV. This specimen consisted of unsorted PBMCs, obtained 0.8 years after starting antiretroviral therapy.

The CDR3: CASSLFRGDEKLFF. In DNA form, the CDR3 reads TGTGCCAGCAGCTTGTTTAGGGGCGATGAAAAACTGTTTTTT. This sequence joins TRBV5-6 and TRBJ1-4, with D tentatively TRBD1 (5 bases). Germline V lookup: CDR1 SGHDT, CDR2 YYEEEE. The CDR3 totals 14 residues. Trimming took 1 base from V and 6 from J, leaving 10 bases between them.